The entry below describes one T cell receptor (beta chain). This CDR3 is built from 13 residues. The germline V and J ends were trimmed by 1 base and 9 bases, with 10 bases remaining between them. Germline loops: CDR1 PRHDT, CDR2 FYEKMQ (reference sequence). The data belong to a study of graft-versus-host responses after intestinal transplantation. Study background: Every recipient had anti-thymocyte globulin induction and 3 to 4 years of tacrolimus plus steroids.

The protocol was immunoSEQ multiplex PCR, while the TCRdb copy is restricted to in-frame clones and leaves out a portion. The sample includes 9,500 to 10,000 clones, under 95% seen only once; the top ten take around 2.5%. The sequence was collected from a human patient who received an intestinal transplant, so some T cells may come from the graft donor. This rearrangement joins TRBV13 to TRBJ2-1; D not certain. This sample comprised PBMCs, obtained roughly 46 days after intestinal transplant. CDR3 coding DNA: TGTGCCAGCAGCTTAGCGGAAGTCAGTGAGCAGTTCTTC. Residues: CASSLAEVSEQFF.